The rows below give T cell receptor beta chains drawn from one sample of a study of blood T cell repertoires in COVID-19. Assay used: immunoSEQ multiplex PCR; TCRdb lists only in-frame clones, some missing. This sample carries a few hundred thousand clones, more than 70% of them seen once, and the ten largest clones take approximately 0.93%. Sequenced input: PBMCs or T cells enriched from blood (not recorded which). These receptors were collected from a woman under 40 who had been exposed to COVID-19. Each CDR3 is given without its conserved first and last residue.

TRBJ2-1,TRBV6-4,ASSAGTHTYNEQF
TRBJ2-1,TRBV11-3,ASSLGDSSSYNEQF
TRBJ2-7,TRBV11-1,ASSLATSYEQY
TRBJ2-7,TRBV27,ASRRTSGNNEQY
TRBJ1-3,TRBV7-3,ASSIQGNSGNTIY
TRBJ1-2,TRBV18,ASSPYDLPPGGYT
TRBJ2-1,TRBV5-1,ASSRLAGGNYNEQF
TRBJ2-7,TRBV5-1,ASRMAGGLYEQY
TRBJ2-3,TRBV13,ASSERTDTQY
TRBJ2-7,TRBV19,ASSIRDRTPFYEQY
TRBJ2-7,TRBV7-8,ASSPTTAGTGYEQY
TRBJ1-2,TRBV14,ASSQDRVYGYT
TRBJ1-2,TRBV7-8,ASSFRDTGPPQDGYT
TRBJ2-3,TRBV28,ASSGSHSLAFTDTQY
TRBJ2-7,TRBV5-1,ASSLRSNYEQY
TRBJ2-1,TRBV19,ASSPEQRYGYNEQF
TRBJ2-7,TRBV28,ASNPGTGLYEQY
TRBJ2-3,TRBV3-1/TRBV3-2,ASCPDYGGTDTQY